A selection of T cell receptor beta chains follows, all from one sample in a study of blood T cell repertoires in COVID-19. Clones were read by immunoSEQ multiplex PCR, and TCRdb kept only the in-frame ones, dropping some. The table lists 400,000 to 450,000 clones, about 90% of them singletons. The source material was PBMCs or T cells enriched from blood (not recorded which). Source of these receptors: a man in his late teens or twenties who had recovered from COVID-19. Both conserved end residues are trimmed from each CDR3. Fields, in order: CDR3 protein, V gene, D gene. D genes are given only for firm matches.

CDR3aa: AISDFTGAVRGYT
v_gene: TRBV10-3
d_gene: TRBD1

CDR3aa: ASSSYRGYT
v_gene: TRBV7-2
d_gene: -

CDR3aa: AWTRGSGANVLT
v_gene: TRBV30
d_gene: -

CDR3aa: ASSFGAAYYEQY
v_gene: TRBV5-6
d_gene: -

CDR3aa: ASSLGTPGKETQY
v_gene: TRBV5-1
d_gene: -

CDR3aa: ASSLHESGEQF
v_gene: TRBV5-1
d_gene: -

CDR3aa: ASSQVSQQGGFGYGYT
v_gene: TRBV4-1
d_gene: TRBD1

CDR3aa: ASSPPPGNYGYT
v_gene: TRBV28
d_gene: -

CDR3aa: ASRSFLRGQGILSYGYT
v_gene: TRBV27
d_gene: TRBD1

CDR3aa: ASSFRGEAF
v_gene: TRBV12-3/TRBV12-4
d_gene: -

CDR3aa: ASSVASGNTGNTIY
v_gene: TRBV9
d_gene: -

CDR3aa: SGAGTPDDPKSEKLF
v_gene: TRBV29-1
d_gene: -

CDR3aa: ASGQGDQPQH
v_gene: TRBV3-1/TRBV3-2
d_gene: TRBD1

CDR3aa: ASSTGVESTEAF
v_gene: TRBV5-1
d_gene: TRBD1

CDR3aa: ASSLEAGGYEQY
v_gene: TRBV7-8
d_gene: TRBD1

CDR3aa: ASSVEAGNNGYT
v_gene: TRBV9
d_gene: -

CDR3aa: ASSPRIGTRGYGYT
v_gene: TRBV14
d_gene: -

CDR3aa: ASSLLAGPQETQY
v_gene: TRBV5-5
d_gene: TRBD2